This paragraph covers one T cell receptor beta chain sequence. The data originate from a study of blood T cell repertoires in COVID-19. The wider study: Acute and convalescent COVID-19 samples came from the United States, Italy and Spain. From T cells, B-cell-depleted T cells, or PBMCs came the material, which was cDNA or gDNA.

CDR1 and CDR2 from the germline V gene are LGHDT and YNNKEL (reference sequence). The ends were cut back, 4 bases at V and 9 bases at J, with 16 bases in the middle. The CDR3 loop spans 14 amino acids. In the authors' workflow: Amplifying reference gene primers gave estimates of nucleated cell counts. Using immunoSEQ multiplex PCR, the repertoire was profiled, and TCRdb retains in-frame clones only, with some absent. V and J calls plus clone size are reproduced from that table; the DNA served to infer D and trimming. The table includes 200,000 or so clones, more than 70% detected once. Sequenced material: peripheral blood. The chain carries TRBV3-1 (or the pseudogene TRBV3-2) and TRBJ1-5; D is possibly TRBD1 (5 bases). This receptor was taken from a woman aged 40 to 50 who had recovered from COVID-19. Here the CDR3 DNA reads TGTGCCAGCAGCCCAGGACAAGGGGTGCTGCCCCAGCATTTT. Encoded protein: CASSPGQGVLPQHF.